Following are 3 T cell receptor beta chains from one sample sequenced in a study of molecular identifiers for immune sequencing clone quantification. MiXCR, run by TCRdb on the PCR reads, gives a single entry per CDR3 protein. Of approximately 550,000 distinct CDR3 sequences listed, around a fifth were seen once; the top ten hold under 0.85%. The sequencing input was naive CD8+ T cells from blood, with Jurkat cell RNA spiked in. Subset here: FACS-sorted CD8+CD4-CCR7+CD45RA+ naive T cells. The receptors originated from a human donor in good health. Some libraries in this study had Jurkat cell RNA spiked in.

This clonotype has more than one count but fewer than ten. The rearrangement joins TRBV28 to TRBJ1-5; 8 bases match TRBD1. In germline, CDR1 is MDHEN, CDR2 SYDVKM. The V segment lost 0 bases and the J segment 6 bases; nucleotides outside the gene matches: 4. The CDR3 runs to 15 residues. The CDR3 protein is CASSLWQGASQPQHF. Here the CDR3 DNA reads TGTGCCAGCAGTTTATGGCAGGGGGCCAGTCAGCCCCAGCATTTT.

This clonotype was found once. This may arise from a read error, as a much more abundant clone is one base away. This chain connects TRBV2 to TRBJ1-4; perhaps TRBD1 as D (6 bases). CDR1 and CDR2 from the germline V gene are SNHLY and FYNNEI. The CDR3 spans 15 residues. The V end was cut by 0 bases, the J end by 10 bases, with 15 bases between. CDR3 DNA: TGTGCCAGCAGTGAAGCGCATCTCAGGGGTGGAAAACTGTTTTTT. Residues: CASSEAHLRGGKLFF.

Points on this clonotype: Since a much larger clone is just one base distant, this may be a read error. This chain joins TRBV6-1 and TRBJ2-7; D not resolved. The germline V gene encodes CDR1 MNHNS and CDR2 SASEGT. The CDR3 extends over 12 amino acids. The CDR3 DNA reads as TGTGCCAGCAGTGAAAGGTACTCCGAGCGGTACTTC. Its protein is CASSERYSERYF.